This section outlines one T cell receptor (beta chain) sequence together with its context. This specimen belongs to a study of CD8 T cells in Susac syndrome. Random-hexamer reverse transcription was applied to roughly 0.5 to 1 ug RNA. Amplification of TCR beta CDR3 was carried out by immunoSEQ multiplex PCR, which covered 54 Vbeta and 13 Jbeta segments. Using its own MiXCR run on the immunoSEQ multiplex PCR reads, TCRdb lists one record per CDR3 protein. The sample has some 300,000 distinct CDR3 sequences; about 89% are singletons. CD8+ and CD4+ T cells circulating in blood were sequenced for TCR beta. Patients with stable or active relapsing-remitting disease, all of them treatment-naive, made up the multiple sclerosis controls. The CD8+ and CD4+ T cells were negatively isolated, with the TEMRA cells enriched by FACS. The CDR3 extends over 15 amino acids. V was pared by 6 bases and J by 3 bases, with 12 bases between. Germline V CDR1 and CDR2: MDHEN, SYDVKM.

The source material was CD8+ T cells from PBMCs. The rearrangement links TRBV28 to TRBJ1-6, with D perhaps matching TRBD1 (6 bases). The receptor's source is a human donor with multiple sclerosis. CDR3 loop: CASSLQGSYNSPLHF. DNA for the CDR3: TGTGCCAGCAGCCTTCAGGGGAGCTATAATTCACCCCTCCACTTT.